The 25 T cell receptor beta chains listed next were all sequenced from one sample in a study of T cell responses to AZD1222 COVID-19 vaccine. Repertoires were generated with immunoSEQ multiplex PCR, while TCRdb's copy carries only in-frame clones and drops some. Of over 130,000 clones in the sample, almost 90% were seen once. Here the sequenced sample was peripheral blood, taken 28 days after the second AZD1222 dose. The source is an adult who received the AZD1222 COVID-19 vaccine.

This clone was counted between two and nine times. This rearrangement joins TRBV5-1 to TRBJ1-4; D is uncertain. V lost 4 bases and J lost 8, with 12 bases in between. The germline V gene has CDR1 SGHRS and CDR2 YFSETQ. The CDR3 has 13 residues. The CDR3 nucleotides are TGCGCCAGCAGCCCGGGTGTTGGGGAAAAACTGTTTTTT. Translated: CASSPGVGEKLFF. Complete variable domain (other parts from reference TRBV5-1 and TRBJ1-4): KAGVTQTPRYLIKTRGQQVTLSCSPISGHRSVSWYQQTPGQGLQFLFEYFSETQRNKGNFPGRFSGRQFSNSRSEMNVSTLELGDSALYLCASSPGVGEKLFFGSGTQLSVL.

V is TRBV10-3 and J is TRBJ1-5; 8 nucleotides align to TRBD1. This CDR3 has 14 amino acids. Germline CDR1 reads ENHRY; CDR2 reads SYGVKD. The junction had 1 base not matched to a gene; V was cut back by 5 bases and J by 1 base. The CDR3 DNA is TGTGCCATCAGTACAGGGGGGAGCAATCAGCCCCAGCATTTT. This sequence encodes CAISTGGSNQPQHF.

This chain joins TRBV6-7 and TRBJ1-5, with TRBD1 matching 8 bases. TRBV6-7 is given ORF status, its function remaining uncertain. There are 18 residues in the CDR3. V was clipped by 4 bases and J by 1 base; unmatched bases: 12. The CDR3 bases are TGTGCCAGCAGTTTGGTTTCGGTGGACAGGGCCAGCAATCAGCCCCAGCATTTT. This translates into CASSLVSVDRASNQPQHF.

This clone has a single count. V is TRBV29-1 and J is TRBJ2-2; 9 nucleotides agree with TRBD1. In germline, CDR1 is SQVTM, CDR2 ANQGSEA. The V segment lost 4 bases and the J segment 7 bases; nucleotides outside the gene matches: 7. The CDR3 is 14 amino acids. The chain's CDR3 is CSVATGGAGGELFF. The CDR3 bases are TGCAGCGTTGCTACAGGGGGCGCCGGCGGGGAGCTGTTTTTT.

This chain joins TRBV14 and TRBJ1-4; 8 nucleotides match TRBD1. Germline loops: CDR1 SGHDN, CDR2 FVKESK. The CDR3 runs 16 residues. V lost 0 bases to trimming and J lost 11 bases; unmatched junction nucleotides: 11. This chain's CDR3 is CASSQDPGQGREKLFF. The CDR3 DNA follows: TGTGCCAGCAGCCAAGATCCTGGACAGGGTCGAGAGAAACTGTTTTTT.

The chain couples TRBV9 to TRBJ2-4, with a tentative D call TRBD2 (6 bases). The CDR3 totals 17 residues. The ends were cut back, 0 bases at V and 7 bases at J, with 20 bases in the middle. The V gene's germline CDR1 is SGDLS and CDR2 YYNGEE. For the CDR3, the DNA is TGTGCCAGCAGCGTAGCGTCGGTGGCCTCCGGAGGGAACATTCAGTACTTC. Its protein is CASSVASVASGGNIQYF.

This clone showed up just once. This chain connects TRBV28 to TRBJ2-7; D possibly corresponds to TRBD2 (5 bases). The germline gives CDR1 MDHEN, CDR2 SYDVKM. There are 12 residues in the CDR3. The V end was cut by 2 bases, the J end by 3 bases, with 5 bases between. CDR3 amino acids: CASSLTSYEQYF. The CDR3 DNA reads as TGTGCCAGCAGTTTAACTAGCTACGAGCAGTACTTC.

The V and J genes are TRBV3-1 (or the pseudogene TRBV3-2) and TRBJ1-2, with 7 bases matching TRBD1. Trimming removed 4 bases from V and 2 bases from J; junction bases left unmatched: 10. Germline V CDR1 and CDR2: LGHDT, YNNKEL (reference sequence). This CDR3 region has 16 residues. This CDR3 is CASSPRWDRRNYGYTF. The CDR3 region has the DNA TGTGCCAGCAGCCCGAGGTGGGACAGAAGGAACTATGGCTACACCTTC.

This clone has just one count. The rearrangement links TRBV3-1 (or the pseudogene TRBV3-2) to TRBJ2-3, with 7 bases that match TRBD1. The V segment lost 1 base and the J segment 7 bases; nucleotides outside the gene matches: 11. Germline V gene lookup returns CDR1 LGHDT and CDR2 YNNKEL (reference sequence). The CDR3 runs to 16 residues. CDR3 nucleotide sequence: TGTGCCAGCAGCCAAGCGCGGACAGGATCAGAGAATACGCAGTATTTT. This gives the protein CASSQARTGSENTQYF.

This rearrangement joins TRBV14 to TRBJ2-5, with TRBD2 identical over 10 bases. Germline loops: CDR1 SGHDN, CDR2 FVKESK. CDR3 size: 15 residues. J gave up 7 bases and V 3 bases, and 8 bases lay outside the gene matches. The CDR3 DNA reads as TGTGCCAGCAGCCACGGACTAGCGGCCAAGGGGACCCAGTACTTC. It translates to CASSHGLAAKGTQYF.

The V call is TRBV9, the J call TRBJ2-6, with a tentative D call TRBD1 (6 bases). Germline CDR1 and CDR2: SGDLS and YYNGEE. There are 17 residues in the CDR3. V dropped 4 bases and J dropped 2 bases, with 16 bases sitting between them. The CDR3 sequence is CASSPQDSLTGANVLTF. CDR3 in DNA: TGTGCCAGCAGCCCCCAGGACAGTCTTACTGGGGCCAACGTCCTGACTTTC.

The CDR3 here is CASSRDNYEQYF. CDR3 in DNA: TGCGCCAGCAGTAGGGACAACTACGAGCAGTACTTC. The rearrangement joins TRBV10-2 to TRBJ2-7, with D possibly TRBD1 on 6 matching bases. The CDR3 has 12 amino acids. V lost 5 bases to trimming and J lost 3 bases, with 8 bases between them. CDR1 WSHSY and CDR2 SAAADI come from the germline V gene.

This rearrangement joins TRBV7-9 to TRBJ2-1; D possibly corresponds to TRBD1 (6 bases). The germline V gene encodes CDR1 SEHNR and CDR2 FQNEAQ (reference sequence). V was pared by 9 bases and J by 3 bases, with 12 bases between. This CDR3 comprises 13 residues. CDR3 bases: TGTGCCAGTACAGGGTCGCTCTACAATGAGCAGTTCTTC. It encodes CASTGSLYNEQFF.

The chain links TRBV2 to TRBJ2-1; TRBD2 aligns across 7 bases. CDR1 and CDR2 (germline): SNHLY, FYNNEI. The CDR3 runs 17 residues. The J segment lost 13 bases and the V segment lost 5 bases, leaving 23 bases of the junction unmatched. CDR3 protein: CASSPGTNFKGSTVQFF. CDR3 DNA: TGTGCCAGCAGTCCCGGGACTAATTTTAAGGGGTCTACTGTACAGTTCTTC.

The genes are TRBV5-3 and TRBJ2-7; D not resolved. TRBV5-3 is given ORF status, its function remaining uncertain. Trimming took 3 bases from V and 0 from J, leaving 10 bases between them. CDR3 length: 14 amino acids. The CDR3 loop is CARSYMDRSYEQYV. The CDR3 coding sequence is TGTGCCAGAAGCTACATGGACCGCTCCTACGAGCAGTACGTC.

CDR3 region: CASSQEGTGYNSPLHF. The CDR3 bases are TGTGCCAGCAGCCAAGAAGGGACAGGGTATAATTCACCCCTCCACTTT. The gene calls are TRBV3-1 (or the pseudogene TRBV3-2) and TRBJ1-6; 9 positions match TRBD1. The length of the CDR3 is 16 residues. The V gene end was trimmed by 0 bases and the J gene end by 4 bases; junction bases not matched to a gene: 1. Per germline, CDR1 LGHDT and CDR2 YNNKEL (reference sequence).

This chain uses TRBV24-1 with TRBJ2-5, with a possible D match to TRBD1 (6 bases). Trimming removed 3 bases at V and 1 base at J, with 11 bases between. The germline V gene has CDR1 KGHDR and CDR2 SFDVKD. The CDR3 is made up of 15 amino acids. The CDR3 loop is CATSDAVGAQETQYF. As DNA, the CDR3 is TGTGCCACCAGTGATGCGGTGGGGGCCCAAGAGACCCAGTACTTC.

The chain has TRBV14 and TRBJ1-1; perhaps TRBD1 as D (6 bases). The CDR3 has 12 amino acids. The germline CDR1 and CDR2 sequences are SGHDN and FVKESK. Trimming removed 4 bases at V and 8 bases at J, with 11 bases between. The CDR3 protein is CASSRSGTEAFF. The CDR3 DNA follows: TGTGCCAGCAGCCGCTCCGGGACAGAAGCTTTCTTT.

Note on this clone: The junction shows a germline mismatch at one end, possibly a read error. V gene TRBV19 combines with J gene TRBJ2-1; weak D call: TRBD1 (8 bases). The germline gives CDR1 LNHDA, CDR2 SQIVND (reference sequence). CDR3 size: 16 residues. CDR3 bases: TGTGCCAGAAGTACAGCGGGGCAGGGGGCTTGGAATGAGCAGTTCTTC. Its translation: CARSTAGQGAWNEQFF.

The chain uses TRBV5-4 and TRBJ2-7, with 9 bases matching TRBD2. The CDR3 extends over 19 amino acids. Trimming took 4 bases from V and 6 from J; bases not matched to a gene: 23. Germline-derived CDR1 and CDR2 are SGHNT and YYREEE (reference sequence). This chain's CDR3 is CASSDAEASGTSSPLEQYF. The CDR3 DNA sequence: TGTGCCAGCAGCGACGCTGAGGCTAGCGGGACCTCATCTCCCCTCGAGCAGTACTTC.

This clone came up once. V and J are TRBV28 and TRBJ2-2; 7 nucleotides align to TRBD1. CDR1 is MDHEN and CDR2 is SYDVKM in the germline V gene. The length of the CDR3 is 16 residues. The J segment lost 6 bases and the V segment lost 2 bases, leaving 9 bases of the junction unmatched. The CDR3 coding sequence is TGTGCCAGCAGTTTACCCCCGGGACAGTGGGCCGGGGAGCTGTTTTTT. Protein product: CASSLPPGQWAGELFF.

The gene calls are TRBV3-1 (or the pseudogene TRBV3-2) and TRBJ1-2; a weak D match, TRBD1 (5 bases). This CDR3 spans 13 amino acids. The V gene lost 4 bases and the J gene lost 4 bases, with 10 bases spanning the gap. Per germline, CDR1 LGHDT and CDR2 YNNKEL (reference sequence). The DNA for the CDR3 is TGTGCCAGCAGCCCGGAGGGGCCCTATGGCTACACCTTC. This codes for CASSPEGPYGYTF.

The chain joins TRBV9 to TRBJ1-5; no firm D call. CDR1 and CDR2 from the germline V gene are SGDLS and YYNGEE. V shed 0 bases and J shed 3 bases, with 7 bases lying between them. The CDR3 has 14 residues. CDR3 amino acids: CASSVGETNQPQHF. The DNA for the CDR3 is TGTGCCAGCAGCGTAGGAGAAACCAATCAGCCCCAGCATTTT.

CDR3 sequence reads: CASSLASGGSNAYEQYV. The CDR3 DNA sequence: TGCGCCAGCAGCTTGGCCAGCGGGGGGTCAAACGCCTACGAGCAGTACGTC. The V and J genes are TRBV5-1 and TRBJ2-7; 9 bases map to TRBD2. The CDR3 extends over 17 amino acids. The germline V gene encodes CDR1 SGHRS and CDR2 YFSETQ. After removal of 0 bases from V and 2 bases from J, the junction contained 9 bases not matched to a gene.

The gene calls are TRBV24-1 and TRBJ2-3; possibly TRBD2 for D (6 bases). The CDR3 totals 15 residues. Deletions cut 5 bases from V and 3 bases from J, with 14 bases between. The germline V gene has CDR1 KGHDR and CDR2 SFDVKD. DNA of the CDR3: TGTGCCACCAGTGGCGGGATCGGTTGGACAGATACGCAGTATTTT. As protein: CATSGGIGWTDTQYF.